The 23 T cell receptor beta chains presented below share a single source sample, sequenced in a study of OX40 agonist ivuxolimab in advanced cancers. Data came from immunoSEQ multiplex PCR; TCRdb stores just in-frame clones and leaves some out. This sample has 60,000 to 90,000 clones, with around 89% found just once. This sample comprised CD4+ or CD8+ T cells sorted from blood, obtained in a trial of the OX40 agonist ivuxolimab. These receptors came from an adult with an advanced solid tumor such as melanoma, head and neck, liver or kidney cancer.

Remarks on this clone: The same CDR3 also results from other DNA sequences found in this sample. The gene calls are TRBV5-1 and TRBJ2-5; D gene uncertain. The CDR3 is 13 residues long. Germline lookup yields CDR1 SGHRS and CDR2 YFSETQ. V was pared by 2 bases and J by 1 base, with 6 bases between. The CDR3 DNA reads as TGCGCCAGCAGCTTCGTGCCCCAAGAGACCCAGTACTTC. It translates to CASSFVPQETQYF.

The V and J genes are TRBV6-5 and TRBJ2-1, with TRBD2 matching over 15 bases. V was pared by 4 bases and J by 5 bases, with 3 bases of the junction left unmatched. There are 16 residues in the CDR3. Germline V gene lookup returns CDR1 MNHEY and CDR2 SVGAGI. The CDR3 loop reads CASSFGLAGGDNEQFF. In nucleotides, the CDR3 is TGTGCCAGCAGTTTCGGACTAGCGGGAGGGGACAATGAGCAGTTCTTC.

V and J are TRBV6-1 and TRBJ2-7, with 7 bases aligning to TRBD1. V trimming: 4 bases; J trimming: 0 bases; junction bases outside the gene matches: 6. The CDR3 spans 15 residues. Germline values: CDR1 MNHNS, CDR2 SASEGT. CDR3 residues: CASSAAGTVSYEQYF. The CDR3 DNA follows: TGTGCCAGCAGTGCTGCCGGGACAGTCTCCTACGAGCAGTACTTC.

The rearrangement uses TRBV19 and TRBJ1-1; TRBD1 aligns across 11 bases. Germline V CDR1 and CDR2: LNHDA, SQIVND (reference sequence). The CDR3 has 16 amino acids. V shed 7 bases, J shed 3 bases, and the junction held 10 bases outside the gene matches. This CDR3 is CASTGRTGGEDTEAFF. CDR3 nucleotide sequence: TGTGCCAGTACCGGAAGGACAGGGGGCGAGGACACTGAAGCTTTCTTT.

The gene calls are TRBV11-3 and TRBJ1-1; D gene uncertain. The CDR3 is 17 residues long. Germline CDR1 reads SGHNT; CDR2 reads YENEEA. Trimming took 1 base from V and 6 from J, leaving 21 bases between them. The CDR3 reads CASSLVSVPKLGSEAFF. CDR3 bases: TGTGCCAGCAGCTTAGTTTCGGTACCTAAACTGGGGTCTGAAGCTTTCTTT.

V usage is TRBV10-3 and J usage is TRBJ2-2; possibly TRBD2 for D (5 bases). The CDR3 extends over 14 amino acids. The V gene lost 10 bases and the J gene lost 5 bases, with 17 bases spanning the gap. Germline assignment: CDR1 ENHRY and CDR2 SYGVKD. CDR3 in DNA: TGTGCCAGCCGACCCGGGATTGAAACCGGGGAGCTGTTTTTT. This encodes CASRPGIETGELFF.

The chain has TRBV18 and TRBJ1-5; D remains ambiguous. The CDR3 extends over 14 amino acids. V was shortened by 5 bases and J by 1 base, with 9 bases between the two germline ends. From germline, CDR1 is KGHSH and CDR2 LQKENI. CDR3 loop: CASSTSRSNQPQHF. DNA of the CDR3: TGTGCCAGCTCAACCAGTCGAAGCAATCAGCCCCAGCATTTT.

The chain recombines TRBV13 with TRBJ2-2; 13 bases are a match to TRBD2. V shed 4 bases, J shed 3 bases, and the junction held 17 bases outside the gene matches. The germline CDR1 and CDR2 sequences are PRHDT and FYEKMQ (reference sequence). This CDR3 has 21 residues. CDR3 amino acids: CASSSGQGIGLAGVYTGELFF. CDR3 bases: TGTGCCAGCAGCTCCGGACAGGGAATCGGACTAGCGGGAGTTTACACCGGGGAGCTGTTTTTT.

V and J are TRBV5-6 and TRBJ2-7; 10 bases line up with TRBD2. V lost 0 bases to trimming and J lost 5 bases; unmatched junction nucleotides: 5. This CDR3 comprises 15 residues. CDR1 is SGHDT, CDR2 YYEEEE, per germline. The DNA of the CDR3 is TGTGCCAGCAGCTTGGGAGCGGGGGGGCTCGACGAGCAGTACTTC. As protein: CASSLGAGGLDEQYF.

CDR3 in DNA: TGTGCCATCAGTGTATTGGCGGGAGGGAACAATGAGCAGTTCTTC. As protein: CAISVLAGGNNEQFF. V usage is TRBV10-3 and J usage is TRBJ2-1, with 9 bases aligning to TRBD2. Trimming took 4 bases from V and 5 from J; bases not matched to a gene: 6. The CDR3 contains 15 residues. CDR1 is ENHRY, CDR2 SYGVKD, per germline.

The CDR3 coding sequence is TGTGCCAGCAGCTCCCAGTCTGGGGCCAACGTCCTGACTTTC. Translated, it gives CASSSQSGANVLTF. V is TRBV5-4 and J is TRBJ2-6; D remains unclear. The V end was cut by 3 bases, the J end by 1 base, with 5 bases between. CDR1 SGHNT and CDR2 YYREEE come from the germline V gene (reference sequence). This CDR3 comprises 14 residues.

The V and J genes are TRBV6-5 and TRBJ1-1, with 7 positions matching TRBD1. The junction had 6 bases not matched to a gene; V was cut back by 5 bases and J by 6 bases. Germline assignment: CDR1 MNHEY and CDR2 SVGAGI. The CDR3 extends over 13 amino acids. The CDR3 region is CASSATGVAEAFF. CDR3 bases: TGTGCCAGCAGTGCCACAGGGGTTGCTGAAGCTTTCTTT.

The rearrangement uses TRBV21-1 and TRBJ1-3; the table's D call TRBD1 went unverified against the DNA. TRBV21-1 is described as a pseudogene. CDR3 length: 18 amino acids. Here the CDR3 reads CASSTPGGPLFEGNTIYF. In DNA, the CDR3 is TGTGCCAGCAGCACACCTGGGGGCCCTCTCTTCGAGGGAAACACCATATATTTT.

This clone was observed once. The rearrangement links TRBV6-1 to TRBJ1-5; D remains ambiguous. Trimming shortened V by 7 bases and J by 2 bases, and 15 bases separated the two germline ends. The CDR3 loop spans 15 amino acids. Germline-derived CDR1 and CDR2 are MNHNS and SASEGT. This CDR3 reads CASTTPLGGNQPQHF. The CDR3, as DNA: TGTGCCAGCACTACCCCTCTTGGGGGCAATCAGCCCCAGCATTTT.

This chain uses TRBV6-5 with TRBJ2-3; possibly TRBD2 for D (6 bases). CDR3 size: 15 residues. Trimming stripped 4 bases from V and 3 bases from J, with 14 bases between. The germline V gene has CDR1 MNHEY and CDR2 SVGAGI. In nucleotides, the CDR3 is TGTGCCAGCAGTTGGCGCGCCGGAGGGACAGATACGCAGTATTTT. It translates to CASSWRAGGTDTQYF.

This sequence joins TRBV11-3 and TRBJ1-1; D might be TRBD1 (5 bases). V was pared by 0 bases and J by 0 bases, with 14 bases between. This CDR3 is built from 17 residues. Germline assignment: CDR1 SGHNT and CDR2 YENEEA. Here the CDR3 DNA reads TGTGCCAGCAGCTTAGATCCCCCGGGCAGGGTGAACACTGAAGCTTTCTTT. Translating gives CASSLDPPGRVNTEAFF.

CDR3: CASSPGLVSGNTIYF. The CDR3 DNA reads as TGTGCCAGCAGCCCGGGATTGGTCTCTGGAAACACCATATATTTT. The gene calls are TRBV28 and TRBJ1-3; D is undetermined. Germline CDR1 reads MDHEN; CDR2 reads SYDVKM. The CDR3 extends over 15 amino acids. V was trimmed by 6 bases and J by 0 bases, leaving 12 bases between them.

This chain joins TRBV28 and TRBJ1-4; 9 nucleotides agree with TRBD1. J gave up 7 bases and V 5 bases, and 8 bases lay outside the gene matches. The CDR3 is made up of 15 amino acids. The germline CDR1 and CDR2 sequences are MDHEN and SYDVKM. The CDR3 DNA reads TGTGCCAGCAGTCCCGTGGGGACAGGGAGTGAAAAACTGTTTTTT. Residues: CASSPVGTGSEKLFF.

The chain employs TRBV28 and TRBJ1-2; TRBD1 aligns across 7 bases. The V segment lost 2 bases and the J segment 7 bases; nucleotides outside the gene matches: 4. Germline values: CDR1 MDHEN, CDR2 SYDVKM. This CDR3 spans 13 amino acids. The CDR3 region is CASSLGQGGGYTF. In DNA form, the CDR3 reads TGTGCCAGCAGTTTAGGGCAGGGGGGTGGCTACACCTTC.

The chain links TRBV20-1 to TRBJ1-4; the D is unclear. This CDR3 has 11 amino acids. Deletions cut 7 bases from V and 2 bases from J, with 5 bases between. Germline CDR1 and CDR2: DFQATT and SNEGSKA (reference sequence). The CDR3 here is CSVTTNEKLFF. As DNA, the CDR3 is TGCAGTGTCACGACTAATGAAAAACTGTTTTTT.

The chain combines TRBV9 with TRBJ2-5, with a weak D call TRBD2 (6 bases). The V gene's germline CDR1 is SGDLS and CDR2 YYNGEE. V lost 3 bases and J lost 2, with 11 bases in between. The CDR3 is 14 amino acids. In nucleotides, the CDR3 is TGTGCCAGCAGCGGGCGGGGTTGGCAAGAGACCCAGTACTTC. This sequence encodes CASSGRGWQETQYF.

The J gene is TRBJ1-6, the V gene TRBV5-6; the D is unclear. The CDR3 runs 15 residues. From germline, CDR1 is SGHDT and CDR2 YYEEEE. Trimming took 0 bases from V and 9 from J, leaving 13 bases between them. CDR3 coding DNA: TGTGCCAGCAGCTTGGGTGGGGTTACTCTTTCACCCCTCCACTTT. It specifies CASSLGGVTLSPLHF. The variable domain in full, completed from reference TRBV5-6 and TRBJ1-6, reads DAGVTQSPTHLIKTRGQQVTLRCSPKSGHDTVSWYQQALGQGPQFIFQYYEEEERQRGNFPDRFSGHQFPNYSSELNVNALLLGDSALYLCASSLGGVTLSPLHFGNGTRLTVT.

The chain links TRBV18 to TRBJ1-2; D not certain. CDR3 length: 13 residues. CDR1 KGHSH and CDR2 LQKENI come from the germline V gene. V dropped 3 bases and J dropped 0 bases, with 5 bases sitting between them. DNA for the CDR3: TGTGCCAGCTCACCGGGATCTAACTATGGCTACACCTTC. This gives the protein CASSPGSNYGYTF.